Following are 6 T cell receptor beta chains from one sample sequenced in a study of cytomegalovirus exposure and HLA in healthy donors. Researchers ran the PCR with 60 Vbeta and 13 Jbeta primers. The table came from immunoSEQ multiplex PCR; TCRdb's copy has only in-frame clones and leaves some out. This sample has about 140,000 clones, with around 73% found just once. Sequencing was carried out using PBMCs. The receptors stem from a female donor in good health and CMV-seronegative.

This clone was detected once. This rearrangement joins TRBV2 to TRBJ1-4; possible D gene TRBD1, 5 bases. The CDR3 runs to 14 residues. Germline lookup yields CDR1 SNHLY and CDR2 FYNNEI. Between the trimmed V and J ends, which lost 7 bases and 8 bases, there was a span of 17 bases. CDR3 residues: CASKVDSTSEKLFF. The CDR3 DNA sequence: TGTGCCAGCAAAGTAGACAGCACCTCAGAAAAACTGTTTTTT. Full variable domain (outside the CDR3, taken from reference TRBV2 and TRBJ1-4): EPEVTQTPSHQVTQMGQEVILRCVPISNHLYFYWYRQILGQKVEFLVSFYNNEISEKSEIFDDQFSVERPDGSNFTLKIRSTKLEDSAMYFCASKVDSTSEKLFFGSGTQLSVL.

This clone was seen at least ten times. The chain recombines TRBV27 with TRBJ1-1; a weak D match, TRBD1 (6 bases). This CDR3 is 14 amino acids long. V was trimmed by 1 base and J by 1 base, leaving 7 bases between them. CDR1 and CDR2 from the germline V gene are MNHEY and SMNVEV (reference sequence). CDR3 nucleotide sequence: TGTGCCAGCAGTTTATTAGGGGGGAACACTGAAGCTTTCTTT. It codes for CASSLLGGNTEAFF.

The gene calls are TRBV9 and TRBJ1-1, with TRBD1 as a possible D gene (5 bases). Germline V gene lookup returns CDR1 SGDLS and CDR2 YYNGEE. V shed 5 bases and J shed 3 bases, with 11 bases lying between them. The CDR3 covers 13 residues. CDR3 bases: TGTGCCAGCAGTTGCGGGGGGGACACTGAAGCTTTCTTT. Its translation is CASSCGGDTEAFF.

This clone showed up just a few times. V is TRBV11-2 and J is TRBJ2-7; D not resolved. Trimming stripped 5 bases from V and 2 bases from J, with 13 bases between. Germline CDR1 and CDR2: SGHAT and FQNNGV. The CDR3 is made up of 14 amino acids. The CDR3 here is CASSPSRNAYEQYF. CDR3 in DNA: TGTGCCAGCAGCCCCAGCAGGAACGCCTACGAGCAGTACTTC.

The V gene is TRBV5-1, the J gene TRBJ2-1; D may be TRBD1 (5 bases). The CDR3 covers 15 residues. The germline V and J ends were trimmed by 0 bases and 4 bases, with 11 bases remaining between them. CDR1 and CDR2 (germline): SGHRS, YFSETQ. In DNA form, the CDR3 reads TGCGCCAGCAGCTTGGGAAGGGGCCCATACAATGAGCAGTTCTTC. Translated: CASSLGRGPYNEQFF.

This clone was counted between two and nine times. The V call is TRBV5-4, the J call TRBJ2-1; D is possibly TRBD1 (5 bases). The CDR3 runs 14 residues. CDR1 and CDR2 from the germline V gene are SGHNT and YYREEE (reference sequence). The V gene lost 0 bases and the J gene lost 6 bases, with 10 bases spanning the gap. The CDR3 loop reads CASSLGRARNEQFF. CDR3 sequence (DNA): TGTGCCAGCAGCTTGGGCAGGGCACGCAATGAGCAGTTCTTC.